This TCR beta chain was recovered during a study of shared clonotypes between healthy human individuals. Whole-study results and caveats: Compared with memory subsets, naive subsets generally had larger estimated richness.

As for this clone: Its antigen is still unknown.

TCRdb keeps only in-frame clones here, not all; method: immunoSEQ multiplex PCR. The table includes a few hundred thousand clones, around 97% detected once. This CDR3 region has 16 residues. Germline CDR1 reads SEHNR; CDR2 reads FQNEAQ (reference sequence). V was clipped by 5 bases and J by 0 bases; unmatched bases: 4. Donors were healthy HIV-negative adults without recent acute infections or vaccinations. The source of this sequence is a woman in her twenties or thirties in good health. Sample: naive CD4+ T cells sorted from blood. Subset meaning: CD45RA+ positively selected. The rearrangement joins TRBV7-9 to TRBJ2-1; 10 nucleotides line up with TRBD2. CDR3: CASSNLAGVSYNEQFF. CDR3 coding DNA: TGTGCCAGCAGCAACCTAGCGGGAGTCTCCTACAATGAGCAGTTCTTC. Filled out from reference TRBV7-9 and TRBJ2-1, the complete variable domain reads DTGVSQNPRHKITKRGQNVTFRCDPISEHNRLYWYRQTLGQGPEFLTYFQNEAQLEKSRLLSDRFSAERPKGSFSTLEIQRTEQGDSAMYLCASSNLAGVSYNEQFFGPGTRLTVL.